The 10 T cell receptor beta chains listed next were all sequenced from one sample in a study of shared clonotypes between healthy human individuals. TCRdb's table, derived via immunoSEQ multiplex PCR, lists solely in-frame clones and lacks some. The sample holds approximately 1.4 million clones; approximately 98% are singletons and the top ten take roughly 0.45%. Sequenced input: naive CD4+ T cells sorted from blood. Sample subset: CD45RA+ positively selected. Receptor source: a man younger than 45 in good health.

The rearrangement uses TRBV18 and TRBJ1-2; weak D call: TRBD1 (6 bases). Trimming removed 5 bases at V and 4 bases at J, with 14 bases between. This CDR3 is 14 amino acids long. The V gene's germline CDR1 is KGHSH and CDR2 LQKENI. CDR3 in DNA: TGTGCCAGCTCATTATCCGGGACAAGCTATGGCTACACCTTC. Its protein is CASSLSGTSYGYTF.

V usage is TRBV7-9 and J usage is TRBJ2-1; 11 bases map to TRBD2. V was clipped by 5 bases and J by 3 bases; unmatched bases: 3. This CDR3 region has 15 residues. The V gene's germline CDR1 is SEHNR and CDR2 FQNEAQ (reference sequence). CDR3 in amino acids: CASSKGLADYNEQFF. DNA for the CDR3: TGTGCCAGCAGCAAGGGACTAGCGGACTACAATGAGCAGTTCTTC.

This sequence joins TRBV6-1 and TRBJ2-7; the D gene is possibly TRBD1 (8 bases). Between the trimmed V and J ends, which lost 2 bases and 2 bases, there was a span of 13 bases. This CDR3 has 15 amino acids. Germline loops: CDR1 MNHNS, CDR2 SASEGT. CDR3 protein: CASSERTGRAYEQYF. The CDR3 nucleotides read TGTGCCAGCAGTGAAAGGACAGGGAGGGCCTACGAGCAGTACTTC.

The chain joins TRBV7-2 to TRBJ2-1, with 8 bases aligning to TRBD2. This CDR3 comprises 15 residues. The V segment lost 3 bases and the J segment 6 bases; nucleotides outside the gene matches: 7. Germline V lookup: CDR1 SGHTA, CDR2 FQGNSA. The chain's CDR3 is CASSLLAGNLNEQFF. In nucleotides, the CDR3 is TGTGCCAGCAGCTTGTTAGCGGGAAACCTCAATGAGCAGTTCTTC.

The chain is built from TRBV18 and TRBJ2-7; 8 bases align to TRBD1. CDR3 length: 16 residues. Germline trimming cut 2 bases from V and 5 bases from J; bases unmatched to any gene: 11. Per germline, CDR1 KGHSH and CDR2 LQKENI. This CDR3 is CASSPLTGQGLNEQYF. The DNA for the CDR3 is TGTGCCAGCTCACCATTAACCGGACAGGGTCTCAACGAGCAGTACTTC. Complete variable domain (other parts from reference TRBV18 and TRBJ2-7): NAGVMQNPRHLVRRRGQEARLRCSPMKGHSHVYWYRQLPEEGLKFMVYLQKENIIDESGMPKERFSAEFPKEGPSILRIQQVVRGDSAAYFCASSPLTGQGLNEQYFGPGTRLTVT.

The chain has TRBV27 and TRBJ2-5; D is ambiguous. CDR1 is MNHEY, CDR2 SMNVEV, per germline (reference sequence). This CDR3 is 13 amino acids long. Trimming shortened V by 6 bases and J by 4 bases, and 12 bases separated the two germline ends. CDR3 sequence (DNA): TGTGCCAGCAGAGGCCTACCTGGAGAGACCCAGTACTTC. It specifies CASRGLPGETQYF.

The genes are TRBV5-1 and TRBJ2-1; 13 nucleotides align to TRBD2. The CDR3 totals 15 residues. The V gene end was trimmed by 3 bases and the J gene end by 8 bases; junction bases not matched to a gene: 5. CDR1 and CDR2 (germline): SGHRS, YFSETQ. The CDR3: CASSSGLAGVDEQFF. CDR3 bases: TGCGCCAGCAGCTCAGGACTAGCGGGAGTGGATGAGCAGTTCTTC.

This clone occurred once. V and J are TRBV4-1 and TRBJ2-7, with 9 bases aligning to TRBD1. Germline V gives CDR1 MGHRA, CDR2 YSYEKL. J lost 4 bases, V lost 2 bases, and 6 bases had no gene match. The CDR3 length is 15 residues. CDR3 sequence reads: CASSQLLGQGYEQYF. CDR3 sequence (DNA): TGCGCCAGCAGCCAATTATTGGGACAGGGTTACGAGCAGTACTTC.

This chain joins TRBV18 and TRBJ1-5, with D uncertain. Per germline, CDR1 KGHSH and CDR2 LQKENI. The CDR3 length is 14 residues. Trimming removed 3 bases at V and 2 bases at J, with 8 bases between. CDR3 residues: CASSPGRGNQPQHF. The CDR3 DNA reads TGTGCCAGCTCACCCGGACGAGGCAATCAGCCCCAGCATTTT.

The chain recombines TRBV11-2 with TRBJ2-7, with unresolved D. Germline loops: CDR1 SGHAT, CDR2 FQNNGV. V dropped 1 base and J dropped 0 bases, with 7 bases sitting between them. The CDR3 sequence is 14 residues long. The CDR3 region is CASSLGPLSYEQYF. The CDR3 DNA is TGTGCCAGCAGCTTAGGACCACTCTCCTACGAGCAGTACTTC.